These T cell receptor beta chains were read from a single sample in a study of blood T cell repertoires in COVID-19. The data were produced by immunoSEQ multiplex PCR, yet TCRdb's version contains in-frame clones alone and is incomplete. The data show approximately 360,000 clones, over 75% seen once. The material sequenced was PBMCs or T cells enriched from blood (not recorded which). The source of these receptors is a man aged 35 to 55 in a cohort exposed to, infected with or recovered from COVID-19 (not recorded which). Each CDR3 is given with its conserved first and last residue. Fields, in order: J gene, V gene, D gene, CDR3 protein, CDR3 DNA. The D gene is left open where the match is weak.

>TRBJ2-1|TRBV9|TRBD1
CASSVGTGVDEQFF
TGTGCCAGCAGCGTAGGGACAGGGGTCGATGAGCAGTTCTTC
>TRBJ1-1|TRBV19|.
CASMTPGLNTEAFF
TGTGCCAGTATGACGCCCGGGTTGAACACTGAAGCTTTCTTT
>TRBJ2-7|TRBV6-5|TRBD1
CASRGQGSYEQYF
TGTGCCAGCAGAGGACAGGGGAGCTACGAGCAGTACTTC
>TRBJ2-7|TRBV5-8|TRBD1
CASSLVGTGPYEQYF
TGTGCCAGCAGCTTGGTTGGGACAGGGCCCTACGAGCAGTACTTC
>TRBJ2-4|TRBV3-1/TRBV3-2|.
CASSQGVHSDIQYF
TGTGCCAGCAGCCAAGGGGTTCACAGTGACATTCAGTACTTC
>TRBJ1-3|TRBV15|TRBD1
CATSTPPGQGFSGNTIYF
TGTGCCACCAGCACCCCTCCGGGACAGGGCTTCTCTGGAAACACCATATATTTT
>TRBJ1-2|TRBV15|TRBD1
CATSRDKKTGGDGYTF
TGTGCCACCAGCAGAGATAAGAAGACAGGGGGCGATGGCTACACCTTC
>TRBJ2-3|TRBV6-5|TRBD1
CASRGPGQTTDTQYF
TGTGCCAGCAGAGGACCGGGACAGACGACAGATACGCAGTATTTT
>TRBJ1-5|TRBV5-8|TRBD1
CASSLGQGRRDSNQPQHF
TGTGCCAGCAGCTTGGGACAGGGCAGACGAGATAGCAATCAGCCCCAGCATTTT
>TRBJ1-1|TRBV20-1|.
CSASNPRAGSVNTEAFF
TGCAGTGCTAGTAATCCCCGGGCAGGGTCCGTGAACACTGAAGCTTTCTTT
>TRBJ2-1|TRBV5-1|TRBD2
CASSLLAGGSEQFF
TGCGCCAGCAGCTTGCTAGCGGGGGGGAGTGAGCAGTTCTTC